The 14 T cell receptor beta chains given below trace back to one sample, sequenced in a study of T cell changes during pregnancy in multiple sclerosis. Assay used: immunoSEQ multiplex PCR; TCRdb lists only in-frame clones, some missing. Here the sample spans around 50,000 clones, about nine tenths being singletons. This specimen consisted of CD4+ T cells from peripheral blood mononuclear cells, obtained after pregnancy. Every receptor here comes from a female donor in good health, enrolled as a control in a pregnancy study.

The chain recombines TRBV29-1 with TRBJ2-3; 16 bases match TRBD2. This CDR3 is built from 18 residues. V was pared by 7 bases and J by 5 bases, with 15 bases of the junction left unmatched. Germline assignment: CDR1 SQVTM and CDR2 ANQGSEA. This CDR3 reads CSGGQGLAGGYGIDTQYF. Here the CDR3 DNA reads TGCAGCGGAGGACAGGGACTAGCGGGAGGGTATGGTATAGATACGCAGTATTTT.

V usage is TRBV6-1 and J usage is TRBJ1-2, with TRBD1 matching over 11 bases. This CDR3 is built from 16 residues. The V segment lost 1 base and the J segment 4 bases; nucleotides outside the gene matches: 5. The germline V gene has CDR1 MNHNS and CDR2 SASEGT. CDR3 in amino acids: CASSEGTGGPAYGYTF. The CDR3 DNA reads TGTGCCAGCAGTGAAGGGACAGGGGGCCCTGCCTATGGCTACACCTTC.

V and J are TRBV18 and TRBJ1-1; D is uncertain. The germline V gene encodes CDR1 KGHSH and CDR2 LQKENI. Trimming took off 6 bases at V and 1 base at J, with 6 bases between the two ends. The CDR3 sequence is 12 residues long. The DNA of the CDR3 is TGTGCCAGCTCCTTCCCGAACACTGAAGCTTTCTTT. Translating it yields CASSFPNTEAFF.

The chain carries TRBV19 and TRBJ2-5; D is unresolved. This CDR3 is 13 amino acids long. Germline V lookup: CDR1 LNHDA, CDR2 SQIVND (reference sequence). V was pared by 5 bases and J by 1 base, with 8 bases between. Written as DNA, the CDR3 is TGTGCCAGTAGTCTCCAGGTCCAAGAGACCCAGTACTTC. Translated, it gives CASSLQVQETQYF.

This rearrangement joins TRBV27 to TRBJ1-1; D may be TRBD1 (5 bases). V was cut by 5 bases and J by 1 base, with 8 bases left in between. Germline loops: CDR1 MNHEY, CDR2 SMNVEV (reference sequence). The CDR3 is 13 amino acids. CDR3 sequence: CASSRTGNTEAFF. In DNA, the CDR3 is TGTGCCAGCAGTCGAACAGGGAACACTGAAGCTTTCTTT.

This clone is a singleton in its sample. V is TRBV2 and J is TRBJ1-3, with unresolved D. Germline CDR1 and CDR2: SNHLY and FYNNEI. This CDR3 contains 8 residues. The germline V and J ends were trimmed by 5 bases and 16 bases, with 6 bases remaining between them. The CDR3 loop reads CASSPAYF. The CDR3 bases are TGTGCCAGCAGTCCCGCGTATTTT.

This clone was seen once. The CDR3 DNA reads TGTGCCAGCAGCGGGCAGGACAAGTCCTACGAGCAGTACTTC. Its translation: CASSGQDKSYEQYF. This rearrangement joins TRBV5-4 to TRBJ2-7, with D maybe TRBD1 (5 bases). CDR3 size: 14 residues. V lost 4 bases and J lost 1, with 12 bases in between. Per the germline V gene, CDR1 is SGHNT and CDR2 is YYREEE (reference sequence).

V usage is TRBV5-7 and J usage is TRBJ1-2; unclear D gene. TRBV5-7 is treated as an ORF (open reading frame) with a function not yet certain. The CDR3 runs to 13 residues. V was shortened by 5 bases and J by 0 bases, with 8 bases between the two germline ends. CDR3 nucleotides: TGTGCCAGCAGTGCACTGACTAACTATGGCTACACCTTC. Translation: CASSALTNYGYTF.

This clone was found once. The chain links TRBV6-1 to TRBJ1-1; 8 nucleotides align to TRBD1. V lost 6 bases, J lost 6 bases, and 9 bases stayed unmatched. CDR3 length: 14 residues. Germline V gene lookup returns CDR1 MNHNS and CDR2 SASEGT. In DNA, the CDR3 is TGTGCCAGCAGAGTGGACAGGGTGGTCGCTGAAGCTTTCTTT. Amino acids: CASRVDRVVAEAFF.

The chain has TRBV18 and TRBJ2-3; D remains unclear. V shed 3 bases and J shed 2 bases, with 6 bases lying between them. CDR1 KGHSH and CDR2 LQKENI come from the germline V gene. The CDR3 has 13 residues. The CDR3 DNA sequence: TGTGCCAGCTCACCGGAGAACACAGATACGCAGTATTTT. Protein product: CASSPENTDTQYF.

This chain joins TRBV11-2 and TRBJ1-2; TRBD1 might be the D (5 bases). The CDR3 runs to 14 residues. The V gene lost 3 bases and the J gene lost 0 bases, with 8 bases spanning the gap. The germline V gene encodes CDR1 SGHAT and CDR2 FQNNGV. As DNA, the CDR3 is TGTGCCAGCAGCTTTCGGGGGTCTAACTATGGCTACACCTTC. Amino acid sequence: CASSFRGSNYGYTF.

Written as DNA, the CDR3 is TGTGCCAGCAGTGAAGCGCGAAGCGTAACCGGGGAGCTGTTTTTT. This gives the protein CASSEARSVTGELFF. The rearrangement links TRBV2 to TRBJ2-2; D is undetermined. V was pared by 0 bases and J by 5 bases, with 10 bases between. Germline V gene data show CDR1 as SNHLY and CDR2 as FYNNEI. The CDR3 contains 15 residues.

The chain links TRBV6-5 to TRBJ2-7; D uncertain. The ends were cut back, 2 bases at V and 4 bases at J, with 6 bases in the middle. Germline V CDR1 and CDR2: MNHEY, SVGAGI. The CDR3 spans 12 residues. CDR3 in amino acids: CASSYPPYEQYF. The CDR3 DNA is TGTGCCAGCAGTTACCCCCCTTACGAGCAGTACTTC.

The CDR3 reads CASSPGGLAGPKGYNEQFF. The DNA for the CDR3 is TGTGCCAGCAGTCCCGGGGGACTAGCGGGCCCCAAAGGCTACAATGAGCAGTTCTTC. This rearrangement joins TRBV27 to TRBJ2-1, with TRBD2 matching over 12 bases. V shed 5 bases, J shed 3 bases, and the junction held 14 bases outside the gene matches. Per the germline V gene, CDR1 is MNHEY and CDR2 is SMNVEV (reference sequence). This CDR3 has 19 amino acids.